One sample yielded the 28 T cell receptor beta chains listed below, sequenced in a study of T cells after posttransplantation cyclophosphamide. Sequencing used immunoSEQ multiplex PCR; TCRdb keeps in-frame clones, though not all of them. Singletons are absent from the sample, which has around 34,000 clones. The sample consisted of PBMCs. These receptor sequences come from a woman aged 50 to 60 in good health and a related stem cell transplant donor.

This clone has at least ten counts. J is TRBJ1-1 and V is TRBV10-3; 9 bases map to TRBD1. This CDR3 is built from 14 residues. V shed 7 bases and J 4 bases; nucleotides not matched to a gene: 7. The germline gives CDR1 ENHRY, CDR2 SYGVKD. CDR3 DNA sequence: TGTGCCATCACCGGACAGGGGCCGGGCACTGAAGCTTTCTTT. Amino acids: CAITGQGPGTEAFF.

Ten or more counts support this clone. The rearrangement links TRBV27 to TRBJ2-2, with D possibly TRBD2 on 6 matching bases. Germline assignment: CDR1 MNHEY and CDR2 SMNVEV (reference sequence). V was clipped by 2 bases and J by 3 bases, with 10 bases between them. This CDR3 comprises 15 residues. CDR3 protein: CASSLRGLYTGELFF. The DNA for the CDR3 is TGTGCCAGCAGTTTAAGGGGACTCTACACCGGGGAGCTGTTTTTT.

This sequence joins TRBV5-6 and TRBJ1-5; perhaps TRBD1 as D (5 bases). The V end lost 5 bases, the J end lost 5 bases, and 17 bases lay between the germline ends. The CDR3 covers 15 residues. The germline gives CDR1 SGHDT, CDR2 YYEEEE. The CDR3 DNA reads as TGTGCCAGCAGGTTGTACCGGGACTCGTATCAGCCCCAGCATTTT. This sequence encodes CASRLYRDSYQPQHF.

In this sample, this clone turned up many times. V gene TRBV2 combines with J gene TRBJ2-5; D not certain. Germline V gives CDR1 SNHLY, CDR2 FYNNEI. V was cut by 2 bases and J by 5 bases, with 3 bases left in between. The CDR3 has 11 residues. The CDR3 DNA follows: TGTGCCAGCAGTGAACCGGAGACCCAGTACTTC. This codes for CASSEPETQYF. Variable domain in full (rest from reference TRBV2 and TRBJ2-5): EPEVTQTPSHQVTQMGQEVILRCVPISNHLYFYWYRQILGQKVEFLVSFYNNEISEKSEIFDDQFSVERPDGSNFTLKIRSTKLEDSAMYFCASSEPETQYFGPGTRLLVL.

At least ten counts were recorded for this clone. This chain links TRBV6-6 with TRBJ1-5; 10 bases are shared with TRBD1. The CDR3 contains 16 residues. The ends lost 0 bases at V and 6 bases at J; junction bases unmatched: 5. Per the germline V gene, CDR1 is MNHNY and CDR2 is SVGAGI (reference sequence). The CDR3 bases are TGTGCCAGCAGTTACTCGCGACAGGGGGCTGTTCAGCCCCAGCATTTT. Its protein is CASSYSRQGAVQPQHF.

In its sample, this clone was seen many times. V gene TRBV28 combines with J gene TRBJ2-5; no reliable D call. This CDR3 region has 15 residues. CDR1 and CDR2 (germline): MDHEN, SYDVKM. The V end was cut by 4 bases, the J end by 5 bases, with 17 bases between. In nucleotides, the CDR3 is TGTGCCAGCAGTTCTCCCGCTGACCCAGCGGAGACCCAGTACTTC. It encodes CASSSPADPAETQYF.

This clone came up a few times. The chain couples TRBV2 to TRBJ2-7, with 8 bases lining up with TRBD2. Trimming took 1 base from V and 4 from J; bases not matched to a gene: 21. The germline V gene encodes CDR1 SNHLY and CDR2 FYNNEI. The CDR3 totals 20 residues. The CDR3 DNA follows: TGTGCCAGCAGTGAAGGAGCCGAGCGGGAGACCCGAGGGGCCGGGTACGAGCAGTACTTC. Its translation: CASSEGAERETRGAGYEQYF.

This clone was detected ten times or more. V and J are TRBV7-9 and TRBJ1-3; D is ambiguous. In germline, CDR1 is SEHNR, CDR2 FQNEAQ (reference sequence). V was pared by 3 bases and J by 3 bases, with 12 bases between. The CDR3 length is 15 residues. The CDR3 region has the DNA TGTGCCAGCAGCTTCGGGTCCCTCCATGGAAACACCATATATTTT. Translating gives CASSFGSLHGNTIYF. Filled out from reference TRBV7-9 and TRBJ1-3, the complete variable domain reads DTGVSQNPRHKITKRGQNVTFRCDPISEHNRLYWYRQTLGQGPEFLTYFQNEAQLEKSRLLSDRFSAERPKGSFSTLEIQRTEQGDSAMYLCASSFGSLHGNTIYFGEGSWLTVV.

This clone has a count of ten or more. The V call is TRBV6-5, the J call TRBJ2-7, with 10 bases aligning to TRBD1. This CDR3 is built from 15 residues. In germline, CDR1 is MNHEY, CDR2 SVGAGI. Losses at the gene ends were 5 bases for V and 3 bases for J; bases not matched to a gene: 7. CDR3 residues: CASSNTGTGVYEQYF. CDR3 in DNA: TGTGCCAGCAGTAATACCGGGACAGGGGTCTACGAGCAGTACTTC.

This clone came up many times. CDR3 in amino acids: CASSLVAGVLLEYEQYF. The DNA for the CDR3 is TGTGCCAGCAGCTTAGTAGCGGGAGTATTATTGGAGTACGAGCAGTACTTC. V is TRBV7-2 and J is TRBJ2-7; 9 bases agree with TRBD2. V was clipped by 1 base and J by 4 bases; unmatched bases: 11. The CDR3 spans 17 residues. The germline V gene encodes CDR1 SGHTA and CDR2 FQGNSA.

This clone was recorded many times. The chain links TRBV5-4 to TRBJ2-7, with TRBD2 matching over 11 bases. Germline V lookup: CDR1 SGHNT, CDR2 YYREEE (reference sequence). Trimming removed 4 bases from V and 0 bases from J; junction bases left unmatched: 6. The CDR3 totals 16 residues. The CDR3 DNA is TGTGCCAGCAGCCCGGGACTAGCGGCCATCTCCTACGAGCAGTACTTC. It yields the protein CASSPGLAAISYEQYF.

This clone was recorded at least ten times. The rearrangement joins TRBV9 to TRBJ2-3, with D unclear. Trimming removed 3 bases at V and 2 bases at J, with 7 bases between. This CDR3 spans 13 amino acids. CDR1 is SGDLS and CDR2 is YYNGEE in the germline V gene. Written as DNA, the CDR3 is TGTGCCAGCAGCGCCCAACACACAGATACGCAGTATTTT. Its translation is CASSAQHTDTQYF.

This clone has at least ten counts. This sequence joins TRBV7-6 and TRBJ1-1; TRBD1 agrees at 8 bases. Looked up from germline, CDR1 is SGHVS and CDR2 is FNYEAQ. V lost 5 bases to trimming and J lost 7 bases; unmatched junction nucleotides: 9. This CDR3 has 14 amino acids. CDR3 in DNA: TGTGCCAGCAGCGGGCAGACAGGGGCGGTTGAAGCTTTCTTT. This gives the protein CASSGQTGAVEAFF.

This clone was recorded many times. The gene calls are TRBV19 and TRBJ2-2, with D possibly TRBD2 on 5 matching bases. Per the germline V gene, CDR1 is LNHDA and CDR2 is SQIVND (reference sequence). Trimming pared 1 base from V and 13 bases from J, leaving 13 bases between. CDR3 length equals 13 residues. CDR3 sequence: CASSIGTVPGLFF. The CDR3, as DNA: TGTGCCAGTAGTATAGGGACTGTCCCGGGGCTGTTTTTT.

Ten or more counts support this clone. Here the CDR3 reads CASSSGAREQYF. The CDR3 DNA reads as TGTGCCAGCAGCTCAGGAGCACGAGAGCAGTACTTC. V gene TRBV6-1 combines with J gene TRBJ2-7; D gene ambiguous. V was clipped by 6 bases and J by 7 bases, with 13 bases between them. Germline-derived CDR1 and CDR2 are MNHNS and SASEGT. This CDR3 is 12 amino acids long.

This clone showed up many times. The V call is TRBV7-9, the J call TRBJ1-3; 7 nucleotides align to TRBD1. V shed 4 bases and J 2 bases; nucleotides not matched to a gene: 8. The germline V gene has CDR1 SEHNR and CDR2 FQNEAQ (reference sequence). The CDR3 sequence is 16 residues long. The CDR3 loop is CASSSRQGDPGNTIYF. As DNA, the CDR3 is TGTGCCAGCAGCTCGAGACAGGGAGACCCTGGAAACACCATATATTTT.

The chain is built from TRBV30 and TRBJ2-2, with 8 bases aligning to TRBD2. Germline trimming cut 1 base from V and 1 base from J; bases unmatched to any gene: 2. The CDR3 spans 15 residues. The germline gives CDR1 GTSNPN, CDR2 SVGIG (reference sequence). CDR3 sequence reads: CAWSGTSGNTGELFF. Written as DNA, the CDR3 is TGTGCCTGGAGTGGAACTAGCGGGAACACCGGGGAGCTGTTTTTT.

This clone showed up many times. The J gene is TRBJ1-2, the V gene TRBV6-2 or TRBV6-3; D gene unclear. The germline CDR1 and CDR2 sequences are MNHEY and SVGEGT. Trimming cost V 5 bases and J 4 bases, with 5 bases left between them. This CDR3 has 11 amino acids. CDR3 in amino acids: CASSTVYGYTF. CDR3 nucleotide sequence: TGTGCCAGCAGTACGGTCTATGGCTACACCTTC.

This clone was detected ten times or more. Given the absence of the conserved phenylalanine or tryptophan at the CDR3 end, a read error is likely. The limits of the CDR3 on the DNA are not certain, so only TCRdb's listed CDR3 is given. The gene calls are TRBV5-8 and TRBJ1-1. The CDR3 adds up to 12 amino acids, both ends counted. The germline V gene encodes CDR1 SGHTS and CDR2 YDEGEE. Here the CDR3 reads CASSGDKGGEFN.

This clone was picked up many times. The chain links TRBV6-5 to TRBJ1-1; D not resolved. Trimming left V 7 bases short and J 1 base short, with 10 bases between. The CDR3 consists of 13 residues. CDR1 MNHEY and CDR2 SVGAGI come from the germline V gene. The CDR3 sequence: CASTSEGNTEAFF. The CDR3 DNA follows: TGTGCCAGCACTTCTGAGGGGAACACTGAAGCTTTCTTT.

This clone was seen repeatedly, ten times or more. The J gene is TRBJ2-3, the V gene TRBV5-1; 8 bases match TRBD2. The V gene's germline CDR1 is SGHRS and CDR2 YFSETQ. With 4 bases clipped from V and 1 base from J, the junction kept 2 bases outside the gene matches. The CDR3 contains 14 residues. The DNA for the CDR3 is TGCGCCAGCAGCCCGACTAGCGGCACAGATACGCAGTATTTT. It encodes CASSPTSGTDTQYF. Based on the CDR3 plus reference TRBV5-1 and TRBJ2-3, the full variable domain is KAGVTQTPRYLIKTRGQQVTLSCSPISGHRSVSWYQQTPGQGLQFLFEYFSETQRNKGNFPGRFSGRQFSNSRSEMNVSTLELGDSALYLCASSPTSGTDTQYFGPGTRLTVL.

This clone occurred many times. CDR3 bases: TGTGCCTGGTCCTATGGGACAGGGGATGAAAAACTGTTTTTT. As protein: CAWSYGTGDEKLFF. This chain uses TRBV30 with TRBJ1-4; 10 bases line up with TRBD1. J gave up 6 bases and V 5 bases, and 6 bases lay outside the gene matches. Germline CDR1 is GTSNPN and CDR2 is SVGIG (reference sequence). CDR3 length: 14 amino acids. Full variable domain (missing parts from reference TRBV30 and TRBJ1-4): SQTIHQWPATLVQPVGSPLSLECTVEGTSNPNLYWYRQAAGRGLQLLFYSVGIGQISSEVPQNLSASRPQDRQFILSSKKLLLSDSGFYLCAWSYGTGDEKLFFGSGTQLSVL.

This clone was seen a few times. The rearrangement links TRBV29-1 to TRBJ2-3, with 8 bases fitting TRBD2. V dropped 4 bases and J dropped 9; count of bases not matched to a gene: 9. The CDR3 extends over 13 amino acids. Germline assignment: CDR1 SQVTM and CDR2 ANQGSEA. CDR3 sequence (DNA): TGCAGCGTTGTTACCAGCGGGAGAGGGACGCAGTATTTT. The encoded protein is CSVVTSGRGTQYF.

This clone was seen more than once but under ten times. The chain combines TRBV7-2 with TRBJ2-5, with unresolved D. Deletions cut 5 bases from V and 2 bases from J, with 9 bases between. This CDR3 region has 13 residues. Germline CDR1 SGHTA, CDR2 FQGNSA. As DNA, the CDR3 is TGTGCCAGCAGCAAGATCGGGCAAGAGACCCAGTACTTC. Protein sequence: CASSKIGQETQYF.

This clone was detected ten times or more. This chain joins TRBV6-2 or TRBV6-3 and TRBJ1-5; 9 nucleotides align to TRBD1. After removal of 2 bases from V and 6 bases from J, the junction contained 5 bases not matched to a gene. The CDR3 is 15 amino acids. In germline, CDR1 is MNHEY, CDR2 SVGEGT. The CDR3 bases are TGTGCCAGCAGTTACCGGGACAGGGATGGTCAGCCCCAGCATTTT. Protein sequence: CASSYRDRDGQPQHF.

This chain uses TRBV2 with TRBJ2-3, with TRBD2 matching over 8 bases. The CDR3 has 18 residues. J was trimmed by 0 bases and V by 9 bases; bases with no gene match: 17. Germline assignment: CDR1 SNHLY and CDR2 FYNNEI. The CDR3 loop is CASSGPERGKPSTDTQYF. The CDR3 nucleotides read TGTGCCAGTTCAGGCCCAGAGCGGGGGAAGCCTAGCACAGATACGCAGTATTTT.

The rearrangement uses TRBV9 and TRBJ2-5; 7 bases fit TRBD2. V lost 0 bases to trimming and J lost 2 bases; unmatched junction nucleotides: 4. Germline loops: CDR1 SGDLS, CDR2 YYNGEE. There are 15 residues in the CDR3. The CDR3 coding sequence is TGTGCCAGCAGCGTAGGGGGGGGTCTTCAAGAGACCCAGTACTTC. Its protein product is CASSVGGGLQETQYF.

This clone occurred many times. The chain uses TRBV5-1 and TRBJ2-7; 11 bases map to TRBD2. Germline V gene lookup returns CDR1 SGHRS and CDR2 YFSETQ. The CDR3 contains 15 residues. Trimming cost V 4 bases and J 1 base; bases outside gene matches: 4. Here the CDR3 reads CASSGGLAASYEQYF. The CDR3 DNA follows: TGCGCCAGCAGCGGGGGACTAGCGGCGTCCTACGAGCAGTACTTC.